This TCR beta chain was retrieved from a study of beta chain features in type 1 diabetes. Findings of the study overall: Patients with type 1 diabetes carried fewer insertions and had more deletions at their VDJ junctions.

The ends were cut back, 1 base at V and 0 bases at J, with 15 bases in the middle. The germline gives CDR1 LGHNA, CDR2 YNFKEQ. This CDR3 has 17 amino acids. As for this clone: Its antigen remains unidentified.

The sequenced template was cDNA made from the entire isolated RNA. The repertoire was sequenced with immunoSEQ multiplex PCR; TCRdb's copy has only in-frame clones and lacks some. The table has nearly 350,000 clones, approximately 8% seen once. The sequenced sample consisted of central memory CD4+ T cells from blood. V is TRBV4-2 and J is TRBJ1-1; D is perhaps TRBD1 (5 bases). This TCR was recovered from a woman under 30 in good health. The CDR3 nucleotides read TGTGCCAGCAGCCAAGGGGACGGCCGCTCGATGAACACTGAAGCTTTCTTT. It translates to CASSQGDGRSMNTEAFF.